This T cell receptor beta chain was identified in a study of blood T cell repertoires in COVID-19. Study as a whole: Acute and convalescent COVID-19 specimens originated in the United States, Italy and Spain.

This clone was recorded only once. Profiling relied on immunoSEQ multiplex PCR, and the TCRdb table lists in-frame clones only, not all of them. The table lists some 130,000 clones, 84% of them singletons. With V trimmed by 4 bases and J by 2 bases, 11 bases remained unmatched. This CDR3 has 16 amino acids. Germline lookup yields CDR1 SGDLS and CDR2 YYNGEE. The rearrangement joins TRBV9 to TRBJ2-5; 7 nucleotides match TRBD2. The receptor's source is a human donor in a cohort sampled during active COVID-19. The sample was peripheral blood. The CDR3 is CASSRRGGAPQETQYF. CDR3 coding DNA: TGTGCCAGCAGCCGTCGCGGGGGTGCCCCTCAAGAGACCCAGTACTTC.